This note documents a single TCR beta chain sequence. This sample is drawn from a study of T cell changes during pregnancy in multiple sclerosis. Here immunoSEQ multiplex PCR was the method, and the copy in TCRdb shows in-frame clones only, minus some. The sample carries about 65,000 clones, about 92% recorded once. Germline loops: CDR1 SGDLS, CDR2 YYNGEE. Trimming cost V 4 bases and J 1 base; bases outside gene matches: 7. This CDR3 spans 17 amino acids. The V and J genes are TRBV9 and TRBJ2-1; 11 nucleotides line up with TRBD1. The sequencing here drew on CD8+ T cells from peripheral blood mononuclear cells, taken in the third trimester of pregnancy. This clonotype was sampled from a female donor in good health, enrolled as a control in a pregnancy study. The CDR3 sequence: CASSLSRDRGSYNEQFF. DNA for the CDR3: TGTGCCAGCAGCTTGAGCCGGGACAGGGGGTCCTACAATGAGCAGTTCTTC. Full variable domain (outside the CDR3, taken from reference TRBV9 and TRBJ2-1): DSGVTQTPKHLITATGQRVTLRCSPRSGDLSVYWYQQSLDQGLQFLIQYYNGEERAKGNILERFSAQQFPDLHSELNLSSLELGDSALYFCASSLSRDRGSYNEQFFGPGTRLTVL.